Each of the 16 T cell receptor beta chains below was sequenced from the same sample in a study of human T cells and chemical hapten exposure. Documented time point: patch test 3, about 24 weeks after DPC sensitization. The treatment: therapeutic diphenylcyclopropenone sensitization with weekly scalp DPC. TCRdb ran MiXCR on the RACE reads and lists one entry per CDR3 protein. The sample has approximately 97,000 distinct CDR3 sequences, 27% seen once. The sequences come from whole blood, collected in connection with sensitization to the hapten diphenylcyclopropenone (DPC). Receptors originate from a man aged 40-49 years with alopecia areata. Some clones in this sample may be carry-over from other donors' samples.

The chain carries TRBV28 and TRBJ2-7; D ambiguous. This CDR3 has 13 residues. Trimming pared 5 bases from V and 9 bases from J, leaving 17 bases between. Germline lookup yields CDR1 MDHEN and CDR2 SYDVKM. Written as DNA, the CDR3 is TGTGCCAGCAGTGAGCCGGGCCCCTTCGGGCAGTACTTC. Amino acids: CASSEPGPFGQYF.

The J gene is TRBJ1-1, the V gene TRBV4-1, with D tentatively TRBD1 (6 bases). Germline CDR1 is MGHRA and CDR2 is YSYEKL. The CDR3 runs to 14 residues. The germline V and J ends were trimmed by 0 bases and 11 bases, with 16 bases remaining between them. The DNA for the CDR3 is TGCGCCAGCAGCCAAGAAGGTAGGGGGGCTAGGGCTTTCTTT. It yields the protein CASSQEGRGARAFF.

This clonotype was detected a few times. The chain is built from TRBV7-2 and TRBJ1-1; no reliable D call. V dropped 5 bases and J dropped 2 bases, with 15 bases sitting between them. The germline V gene encodes CDR1 SGHTA and CDR2 FQGNSA. This CDR3 is 15 amino acids long. CDR3 sequence reads: CASSPARQLNTEAFF. In DNA form, the CDR3 reads TGTGCCAGCAGCCCCGCCCGGCAGTTAAACACTGAAGCTTTCTTT.

The chain employs TRBV6-6 and TRBJ1-4; the match to TRBD1 covers 7 bases. Germline V gene sequence: CDR1 MNHNY, CDR2 SVGAGI (reference sequence). The CDR3 is made up of 14 amino acids. The V gene end was trimmed by 5 bases and the J gene end by 7 bases; junction bases not matched to a gene: 7. This CDR3 is CASSTRDSGEKLFF. In nucleotides, the CDR3 is TGTGCCAGCAGTACCCGGGACAGCGGTGAAAAACTGTTTTTT.

A single count supports this clonotype. This chain joins TRBV28 and TRBJ2-7; D gene uncertain. The CDR3 consists of 12 residues. From germline, CDR1 is MDHEN and CDR2 SYDVKM. Trimming cost V 4 bases and J 3 bases, with 7 bases left between them. Here the CDR3 DNA reads TGTGCCAGCAGTTCCTATAGCTACGAGCAGTACTTC. This gives the protein CASSSYSYEQYF. Together with reference TRBV28 and TRBJ2-7, the CDR3 gives the full variable domain: DVKVTQSSRYLVKRTGEKVFLECVQDMDHENMFWYRQDPGLGLRLIYFSYDVKMKEKGDIPEGYSVSREKKERFSLILESASTNQTSMYLCASSSYSYEQYFGPGTRLTVT.

The sample holds many counts of this clonotype. This chain joins TRBV20-1 and TRBJ2-1, with 9 bases lining up with TRBD2. V gave up 0 bases and J gave up 4 bases; unmatched junction bases: 1. This CDR3 comprises 14 residues. Germline-derived CDR1 and CDR2 are DFQATT and SNEGSKA (reference sequence). The DNA for the CDR3 is TGCAGTGCTAGAGATCTAGCGGGATACAATGAGCAGTTCTTC. It is translated as CSARDLAGYNEQFF.

The chain links TRBV20-1 to TRBJ1-2, with D unclear. Germline V CDR1 and CDR2: DFQATT, SNEGSKA (reference sequence). V lost 1 base and J lost 4, with 16 bases in between. There are 15 residues in the CDR3. The CDR3 bases are TGCAGTGCTAGAGCCGAAGCGAGTCTACGCTATGGCTACACCTTC. It is translated as CSARAEASLRYGYTF.

The V and J genes are TRBV6-5 and TRBJ1-5; TRBD1 might be the D (6 bases). CDR3 size: 14 residues. The germline gives CDR1 MNHEY, CDR2 SVGAGI. With 4 bases removed from V and 0 bases from J, the gap between germline ends came to 7 bases. The CDR3 here is CASSLDSSNQPQHF. CDR3 DNA: TGTGCCAGCAGTTTGGACAGTAGCAATCAGCCCCAGCATTTT.

The rearrangement uses TRBV20-1 and TRBJ2-7; 7 bases map to TRBD2. After removal of 6 bases from V and 2 bases from J, the junction contained 4 bases not matched to a gene. The CDR3 extends over 12 amino acids. The germline gives CDR1 DFQATT, CDR2 SNEGSKA (reference sequence). Here the CDR3 DNA reads TGCAGTGCGTGGGACTACCCCTACGAGCAGTACTTC. Protein: CSAWDYPYEQYF.

The CDR3 region is CASSLGGASGANVLTF. The CDR3 region has the DNA TGCGCCAGCAGCTTGGGAGGTGCCTCTGGGGCCAACGTCCTGACTTTC. V usage is TRBV5-1 and J usage is TRBJ2-6, with no clear D. Germline CDR1 reads SGHRS; CDR2 reads YFSETQ. This CDR3 region has 16 residues. V was pared by 0 bases and J by 0 bases, with 7 bases between.

The J gene is TRBJ2-7, the V gene TRBV5-1; a weak D match, TRBD2 (6 bases). The germline gives CDR1 SGHRS, CDR2 YFSETQ. V lost 2 bases and J 0 bases, leaving 15 bases between the germline ends. The CDR3 has 16 residues. The CDR3 bases are TGCGCCAGCAGCTTAGAAATACGGGGGTACTCCTACGAGCAGTACTTC. It encodes CASSLEIRGYSYEQYF.

The rearrangement joins TRBV11-2 to TRBJ2-3; D not resolved. Germline V gene lookup returns CDR1 SGHAT and CDR2 FQNNGV. The CDR3 sequence is 11 residues long. V lost 5 bases and J 4 bases, leaving 4 bases between the germline ends. The CDR3 sequence: CASSGPDTQYF. In nucleotides, the CDR3 is TGTGCCAGCAGCGGACCAGATACGCAGTATTTT. The full variable domain, completed using reference TRBV11-2 and TRBJ2-3, is EAGVAQSPRYKIIEKRQSVAFWCNPISGHATLYWYQQILGQGPKLLIQFQNNGVVDDSQLPKDRFSAERLKGVDSTLKIQPAKLEDSAVYLCASSGPDTQYFGPGTRLTVL.

This clonotype was counted a few times. The chain couples TRBV24-1 to TRBJ1-5, with 9 bases matching TRBD1. V shed 4 bases and J 2 bases; nucleotides not matched to a gene: 2. The CDR3 is 15 residues long. Germline V gene sequence: CDR1 KGHDR, CDR2 SFDVKD. DNA for the CDR3: TGTGCCACCAGTGAACAGGGGGCAGGCAATCAGCCCCAGCATTTT. Encoded protein: CATSEQGAGNQPQHF.

The chain uses TRBV11-2 and TRBJ2-5; possible D gene TRBD2, 6 bases. V lost 1 base and J 4 bases, leaving 16 bases between the germline ends. Per germline, CDR1 SGHAT and CDR2 FQNNGV. The CDR3 length is 16 residues. For the CDR3, the DNA is TGTGCCAGCAGCTTAGTGGACGGGAGCCGTGGAGAGACCCAGTACTTC. Residues: CASSLVDGSRGETQYF.

The chain carries TRBV5-1 and TRBJ2-3, with D possibly being TRBD2 (10 bases). CDR1 and CDR2 (germline): SGHRS, YFSETQ. The CDR3 totals 20 residues. V was cut by 4 bases and J by 6 bases, with 33 bases left in between. Here the CDR3 DNA reads TGCGCCAGCAGCGGGGGACAGGGCGGGACTAGCGAGGAGAGAGCGGATACGCAGTATTTT. Its protein is CASSGGQGGTSEERADTQYF.

This clonotype was counted a few times. J is TRBJ2-7 and V is TRBV9; 11 bases align to TRBD2. Germline V lookup: CDR1 SGDLS, CDR2 YYNGEE. This CDR3 region has 15 residues. J lost 2 bases, V lost 3 bases, and 4 bases had no gene match. CDR3 nucleotides: TGTGCCAGCAGCGGGGGGACTAGCGGAACCTACGAGCAGTACTTC. It encodes CASSGGTSGTYEQYF.